The rows below give T cell receptor beta chains drawn from one sample of a study of graft-versus-host responses after intestinal transplantation. Only in-frame clones appear in the TCRdb table, and some are missing; sequencing was by immunoSEQ multiplex PCR. The profile covers 100,000 to 110,000 clones, with roughly 87% appearing a single time and roughly 0.97% taken by the ten largest. The antigens these receptors bind are not known. Source: unstimulated CD4+ T cells sorted from spleen or lymph node cells, taken before transplant. The receptors were sampled from a human donor who was the organ donor for an intestinal transplant. Both conserved end residues are part of each CDR3. Each record gives: CDR3 DNA, CDR3 protein, clone size, J gene, V gene, D gene. The D gene is left open where the match is weak. The size field is filled for only some rows; it gives once, few, many or a size class.

CDR3 DNA: TGTGCCAGCAGTCCACCCCGGACAGGCCGGAACACTGAAGCTTTCTTT
CDR3 protein: CASSPPRTGRNTEAFF
clone size: .
J gene: TRBJ1-1
V gene: TRBV6-6
D gene: TRBD1

CDR3 DNA: TGTGCCAGCAGCCCCGGGAGGGGAAACGAGCAGTACTTC
CDR3 protein: CASSPGRGNEQYF
clone size: .
J gene: TRBJ2-7
V gene: TRBV11-3
D gene: TRBD2

CDR3 DNA: TGTGCCAGTAGTAAAGGGAGGCTTTACACCGGGGAGCTGTTTTTT
CDR3 protein: CASSKGRLYTGELFF
clone size: .
J gene: TRBJ2-2
V gene: TRBV19
D gene: .

CDR3 DNA: TGTGCCAGTAGTACGCGATTAGCGGGGGCCGGCACAGATACGCAGTATTTT
CDR3 protein: CASSTRLAGAGTDTQYF
clone size: .
J gene: TRBJ2-3
V gene: TRBV19
D gene: TRBD2

CDR3 DNA: TGTGCCAGCAGTGATTGGGGTCCCGGGCAGCCCCAGCATTTT
CDR3 protein: CASSDWGPGQPQHF
clone size: .
J gene: TRBJ1-5
V gene: TRBV2
D gene: .

CDR3 DNA: TGTGCCAGCAGTTTATGGGGGGGGCTAGGGTATTCACCCCTCCACTTT
CDR3 protein: CASSLWGGLGYSPLHF
clone size: few
J gene: TRBJ1-6
V gene: TRBV28
D gene: .

CDR3 DNA: TGCGCCAGCAGTGACCGCGTGACAGGGGGCTCAGATACGCAGTATTTT
CDR3 protein: CASSDRVTGGSDTQYF
clone size: .
J gene: TRBJ2-3
V gene: TRBV10-1
D gene: TRBD1

CDR3 DNA: TGTGCCAGCAGCATCCGGGGGATTAACACTGAAGCTTTCTTT
CDR3 protein: CASSIRGINTEAFF
clone size: .
J gene: TRBJ1-1
V gene: TRBV7-3
D gene: .

CDR3 DNA: TGCGCCAGCCGTTACGGGACGGATGAAAAACTGTTTTTT
CDR3 protein: CASRYGTDEKLFF
clone size: .
J gene: TRBJ1-4
V gene: TRBV5-1
D gene: .

CDR3 DNA: TGTGCCAGCAGTGAAACAGGGGACTCCTACGAGCAGTACTTC
CDR3 protein: CASSETGDSYEQYF
clone size: .
J gene: TRBJ2-7
V gene: TRBV5-6
D gene: TRBD1

CDR3 DNA: TGTGCCAGCAGCTATAATCAAGGTGAAAAACTGTTTTTT
CDR3 protein: CASSYNQGEKLFF
clone size: .
J gene: TRBJ1-4
V gene: TRBV7-7
D gene: .

CDR3 DNA: TGTGCCAGCAGCCCATCCTTCACGTACCAAGAGACCCAGTACTTC
CDR3 protein: CASSPSFTYQETQYF
clone size: .
J gene: TRBJ2-5
V gene: TRBV7-2
D gene: .